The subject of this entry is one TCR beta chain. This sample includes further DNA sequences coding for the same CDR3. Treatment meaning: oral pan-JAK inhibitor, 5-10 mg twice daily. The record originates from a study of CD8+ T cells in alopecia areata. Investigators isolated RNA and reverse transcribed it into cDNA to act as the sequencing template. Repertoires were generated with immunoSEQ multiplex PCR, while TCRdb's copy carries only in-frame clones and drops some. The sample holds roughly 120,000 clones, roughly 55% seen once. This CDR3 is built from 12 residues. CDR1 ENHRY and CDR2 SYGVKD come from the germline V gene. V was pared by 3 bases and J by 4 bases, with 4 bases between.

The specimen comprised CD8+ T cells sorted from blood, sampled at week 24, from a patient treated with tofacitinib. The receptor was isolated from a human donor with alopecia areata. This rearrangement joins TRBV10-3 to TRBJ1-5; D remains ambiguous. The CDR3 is CAISEGNQPQHF. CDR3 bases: TGTGCCATCAGTGAAGGTAATCAGCCCCAGCATTTT.